These T cell receptor beta chains were read from a single sample in a study of T cell responses to AZD1222 COVID-19 vaccine. Using immunoSEQ multiplex PCR, the repertoire was profiled, and TCRdb retains in-frame clones only, with some absent. The table records fewer than 200,000 clones, around 92% of them present only once. This sample comprised peripheral blood, obtained on day 0 of MenACWY control vaccination. All receptors derive from an adult in good health. CDR3s include the opening cysteine and the closing phenylalanine or tryptophan. The D gene is left open where the match is weak. Clone size appears in some rows only: once, few, many, or a class for an expanded clone.

TRBV12-3/TRBV12-4	-	-	TRBJ2-1	CASSLLGFDEQFF	TGTGCCAGCAGTTTACTAGGTTTCGATGAGCAGTTCTTC
TRBV13	TRBD2	-	TRBJ2-5	CASRNVRGGEETQYF	TGTGCCAGCAGAAATGTCCGGGGGGGCGAAGAGACCCAGTACTTC
TRBV6-5	-	-	TRBJ1-5	CASSYSAGFNQPQHF	TGTGCCAGCAGTTACTCTGCGGGTTTCAATCAGCCCCAGCATTTT
TRBV29-1	TRBD2	-	TRBJ2-1	CSVQIGTSGSWYEQFF	TGCAGCGTTCAAATAGGGACTAGCGGGAGTTGGTATGAGCAGTTCTTC
TRBV5-1	TRBD2	-	TRBJ2-3	CASSEGLAGDTQYF	TGCGCCAGCAGCGAGGGACTAGCGGGAGATACGCAGTATTTT
TRBV5-1	TRBD1	-	TRBJ2-7	CASSWGQGSYEQYF	TGCGCCAGCAGCTGGGGACAGGGGAGCTACGAGCAGTACTTC
TRBV19	-	-	TRBJ2-2	CASSALRGDGYTGELFF	TGTGCCAGTAGTGCTTTAAGGGGGGACGGTTATACCGGGGAGCTGTTTTTT
TRBV27	-	-	TRBJ1-2	CASRSGTAPLGYTF	TGTGCCAGCAGATCCGGGACGGCCCCCCTTGGCTACACCTTC
TRBV28	TRBD1	-	TRBJ1-5	CASTPSGGTGGDQPQHF	TGTGCCAGCACTCCATCCGGGGGGACAGGGGGCGATCAGCCCCAGCATTTT
TRBV13	-	-	TRBJ2-2	CASSYRANTGELFF	TGTGCCAGCAGCTACCGGGCCAACACCGGGGAGCTGTTTTTT
TRBV19	TRBD1	-	TRBJ1-5	CATSSTGGRNQPQHF	TGTGCCACCTCGTCGACAGGGGGACGCAATCAGCCCCAGCATTTT
TRBV3-1/TRBV3-2	TRBD2	few	TRBJ2-1	CASSPRTSGRALNRNEQFF	TGTGCCAGCAGCCCCCGGACTAGCGGGAGGGCCTTGAATAGGAATGAGCAGTTCTTC
TRBV3-1/TRBV3-2	TRBD1	-	TRBJ1-1	CASRYQGAGGNTEAFF	TGTGCCAGCAGGTACCAGGGGGCAGGAGGAAACACTGAAGCTTTCTTT
TRBV7-2	TRBD1	-	TRBJ2-7	CASSLGDRGRYEQYF	TGTGCCAGCAGCTTAGGGGACAGGGGGCGGTACGAGCAGTACTTC
TRBV28	TRBD2	-	TRBJ2-3	CASSSPASGSTDTQYF	TGTGCCAGCAGTTCTCCGGCTAGCGGGAGCACAGATACGCAGTATTTT
TRBV28	-	-	TRBJ2-1	CASSHYYTRSSYNEQFF	TGTGCCAGCAGCCACTACTATACTCGGAGCTCCTACAATGAGCAGTTCTTC
TRBV3-1/TRBV3-2	-	-	TRBJ2-1	CASSQVRNTHEQFF	TGTGCCAGCAGCCAAGTGAGGAATACTCACGAGCAGTTCTTC
TRBV30	TRBD1	-	TRBJ1-2	CAWRDRGTDGYTF	TGTGCCTGGAGGGACAGGGGGACGGATGGCTACACCTTC
TRBV19	TRBD1	-	TRBJ1-3	CASSIFRDRSSGNTIYF	TGTGCCAGTAGTATTTTCCGGGACAGGTCCTCTGGAAACACCATATATTTT
TRBV7-2	TRBD2	-	TRBJ2-5	CASSLGQREEQETQYF	TGTGCCAGCAGCTTAGGTCAGCGGGAGGAGCAAGAGACCCAGTACTTC
TRBV7-9	TRBD1	-	TRBJ1-4	CASSLGRGFEKLFF	TGTGCCAGCAGCTTAGGCAGGGGGTTCGAAAAACTGTTTTTT
TRBV19	-	-	TRBJ1-2	CASSSPGDYTF	TGTGCCAGTAGTTCCCCAGGGGACTACACCTTC
TRBV2	TRBD1	-	TRBJ2-7	CASSTGQGAYEQYF	TGTGCCAGCAGTACAGGACAGGGGGCTTATGAGCAGTACTTC